This T cell receptor (beta chain) was recorded in a study of blood T cell repertoires in COVID-19. In the original analysis: Estimation of nucleated cell counts was performed using reference gene primer amplification. TCRdb's copy holds only in-frame clones and misses some; the assay was immunoSEQ multiplex PCR. V and J calls and clone size are copied from that table; D and trimming were computed from the DNA. The top ten hold under 4% of the sample, which has around 150,000 clones, less than 85% seen once. Trimming cost V 3 bases and J 4 bases, with 21 bases left between them. This CDR3 is built from 17 residues. The V gene's germline CDR1 is SGHTA and CDR2 FQGNSA.

This receptor was obtained from a human donor with acute or convalescent COVID-19. The donor label of this sample is uncertain. The source material was peripheral blood. The chain combines TRBV7-2 with TRBJ1-1, with a tentative D call TRBD1 (5 bases). CDR3 sequence: CASSFGPSGIWSTEAFF. The CDR3 DNA follows: TGTGCCAGCAGCTTTGGCCCTTCAGGGATATGGTCCACTGAAGCTTTCTTT.